The table lists the clone carrying this T cell receptor (beta chain) with a few counts. Source study methods: Reference gene primers were amplified, and this amplification served to estimate nucleated cell counts. Clones were read by immunoSEQ multiplex PCR, and TCRdb kept only the in-frame ones, dropping some. V and J calls and clone size are those listed in that table; D and trimming were worked out from the DNA. The table shows approximately 340,000 clones, with about 87% occurring only once. This record comes from a study of blood T cell repertoires in COVID-19. The sequence was collected from a man under 40 with COVID-19, enrolled during active disease. The specimen sequenced was peripheral blood.

CDR3 DNA sequence: TGTGCCAGCAGTTACTTCGGGACAGCGCCCCATACGCAGTATTTT. It is translated as CASSYFGTAPHTQYF. The chain has TRBV6-2 or TRBV6-3 and TRBJ2-3, with 7 bases aligning to TRBD1. The germline CDR1 and CDR2 sequences are MNHEY and SVGEGT. V gave up 1 base and J gave up 7 bases; unmatched junction bases: 8. The CDR3 is made up of 15 amino acids.